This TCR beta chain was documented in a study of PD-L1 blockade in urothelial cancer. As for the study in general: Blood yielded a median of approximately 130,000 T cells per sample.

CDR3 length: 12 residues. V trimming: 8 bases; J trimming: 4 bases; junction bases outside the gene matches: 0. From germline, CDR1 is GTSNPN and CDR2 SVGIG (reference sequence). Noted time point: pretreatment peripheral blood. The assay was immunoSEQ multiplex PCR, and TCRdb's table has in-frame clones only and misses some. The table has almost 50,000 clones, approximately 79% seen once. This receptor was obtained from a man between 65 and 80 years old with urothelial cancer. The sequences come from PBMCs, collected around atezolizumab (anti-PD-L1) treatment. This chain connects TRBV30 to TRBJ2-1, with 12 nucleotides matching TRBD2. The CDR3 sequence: CAGLAGYNEQFF. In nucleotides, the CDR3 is TGTGCCGGACTAGCGGGGTACAATGAGCAGTTCTTC.